This T cell receptor beta chain was recovered during a study of cytomegalovirus exposure and HLA in healthy donors. The CDR3 sequence is 16 residues long. Per germline, CDR1 SGHDN and CDR2 FVKESK. V lost 1 base and J 3 bases, leaving 12 bases between the germline ends. Data came from immunoSEQ multiplex PCR; TCRdb stores just in-frame clones and leaves some out. In the table there are around 150,000 clones, 86% of which are singletons. The V and J genes are TRBV14 and TRBJ2-2; D may be TRBD2 (6 bases). Sequenced input: PBMCs. This TCR was recovered from a woman between 18 and 29 years old in good health and CMV-seronegative. CDR3 sequence reads: CASSQAPGGDTGELFF. In nucleotides, the CDR3 is TGTGCCAGCAGCCAAGCCCCCGGGGGAGACACCGGGGAGCTGTTTTTT.